These 28 T cell receptor beta chains were sequenced from one sample in a study of T cells in Graves' hyperthyroidism and ophthalmopathy. TCR beta CDR3 regions were amplified from RNA. During a first-round RT-PCR of the TCR CDR3, the HTBI primer set was used. TCRdb re-called the multiplex PCR reads with MiXCR, one entry per CDR3 protein. The sample records more than 500,000 distinct CDR3 sequences, over 35% being singletons. The source material was peripheral blood or thyroid tissue (not recorded which). Receptors were obtained from an adult woman with Graves' disease, either hyperthyroidism or ophthalmopathy (not recorded which).

The chain links TRBV7-6 to TRBJ1-1, with 8 bases lining up with TRBD1. Looked up from germline, CDR1 is SGHVS and CDR2 is FNYEAQ. The CDR3 is 15 amino acids. The junction had 4 bases not matched to a gene; V was cut back by 0 bases and J by 4 bases. CDR3 bases: TGTGCCAGCAGCTTAGCGGGACAGGTAGTCACTGAAGCTTTCTTT. Amino acid sequence: CASSLAGQVVTEAFF.

This chain links TRBV10-3 with TRBJ2-7; D is ambiguous. The V and J ends lost 5 bases and 3 bases respectively, with 5 bases between them. The germline V gene encodes CDR1 ENHRY and CDR2 SYGVKD. The CDR3 loop spans 11 amino acids. The CDR3 DNA follows: TGTGCCATCAGTAACGGCTACGAGCAGTACTTC. It specifies CAISNGYEQYF.

The chain employs TRBV5-6 and TRBJ1-2; a weak D match, TRBD1 (6 bases). Germline V gives CDR1 SGHDT, CDR2 YYEEEE. The CDR3 extends over 14 amino acids. V lost 0 bases to trimming and J lost 4 bases, with 10 bases between them. CDR3: CASSLDGGRYGYTF. DNA for the CDR3: TGTGCCAGCAGCTTGGATGGGGGGCGCTATGGCTACACCTTC.

A note on this clonotype: The CDR3 does not end in the conserved phenylalanine or tryptophan, so this is likely a read error. No DNA is shown, since the ends of the CDR3 on it are uncertain; the CDR3 is the one TCRdb lists. V gene TRBV7-6 combines with J gene TRBJ2-2. Germline values: CDR1 SGHVS, CDR2 FNYEAQ. The CDR3 adds up to 9 amino acids, both ends counted. The CDR3 loop reads CASSLIALG.

A remark on this clonotype: Mismatch with germline at one junction end may stem from a read error. This chain links TRBV7-7 with TRBJ1-1, with D hard to call. The CDR3 sequence is 14 residues long. In germline, CDR1 is SSHAT, CDR2 FNYEAQ (reference sequence). The CDR3 nucleotides are TGTGCTAGCAGCCCCACAGCCACGAACACTGAAGCTTTCTTT. It is translated as CASSPTATNTEAFF.

The chain is built from TRBV4-1 and TRBJ1-2, with unresolved D. CDR1 and CDR2 from the germline V gene are MGHRA and YSYEKL. Trimming pared 4 bases from V and 4 bases from J, leaving 10 bases between. The CDR3 is made up of 13 amino acids. The CDR3 coding sequence is TGCGCCAGCAGCCGGCGAGGACTCTATGGCTACACCTTC. Translating it yields CASSRRGLYGYTF.

This clonotype was observed many times. The rearrangement uses TRBV7-2 and TRBJ1-1; weak D call: TRBD1 (5 bases). Germline V gives CDR1 SGHTA, CDR2 FQGNSA. The CDR3 sequence is 15 residues long. Trimming cost V 4 bases and J 1 base, with 13 bases left between them. The CDR3 is CASSSTSTANTEAFF. The CDR3 nucleotides read TGTGCCAGCAGCTCGACCTCGACAGCGAACACTGAAGCTTTCTTT.

This clonotype was observed many times. The chain links TRBV20-1 to TRBJ2-2; 7 bases match TRBD1. The CDR3 spans 13 residues. Trimming took 5 bases from V and 3 from J; bases not matched to a gene: 3. Germline V lookup: CDR1 DFQATT, CDR2 SNEGSKA (reference sequence). The CDR3 sequence is CSAGRGYTGELFF. CDR3 DNA sequence: TGCAGTGCTGGCAGGGGGTACACCGGGGAGCTGTTTTTT.

Comment on this clonotype: Relative to the germline gene, one junction end is altered; a read error may explain this. This chain joins TRBV2 and TRBJ2-7; 7 positions match TRBD1. CDR1 is SNHLY, CDR2 FYNNEI, per germline. The CDR3 is made up of 15 amino acids. This chain's CDR3 is CASSQVATGNYEQYF. In DNA form, the CDR3 reads TGCGCCAGCAGCCAAGTCGCGACAGGGAACTACGAGCAGTACTTC.

This rearrangement joins TRBV7-8 to TRBJ1-1, with D possibly TRBD1 on 5 matching bases. V lost 1 base, J lost 3 bases, and 9 bases lay in between. CDR3 length: 14 residues. Germline lookup yields CDR1 SGHVS and CDR2 FQNEAQ. CDR3 coding DNA: TGTGCCAGCAGCTTAGGACAGACGTACACTGAAGCTTTCTTT. Translated, it gives CASSLGQTYTEAFF.

This clonotype was detected a few times. CDR3 region: CASSLTRTSGGSSYEQYF. Written as DNA, the CDR3 is TGCGCCAGCAGCTTGACCCGGACTAGCGGGGGGAGCTCCTACGAGCAGTACTTC. The chain uses TRBV5-1 and TRBJ2-7, with 14 nucleotides matching TRBD2. Unmatched junction bases numbered 6, after V lost 1 base and J lost 0 bases. The CDR3 runs to 18 residues. Looked up from germline, CDR1 is SGHRS and CDR2 is YFSETQ.

The CDR3 DNA sequence: TGTGCCAGCAGCGTCTCGGGGAACACCGGGGAGCTGTTTTTT. Translated, it gives CASSVSGNTGELFF. The rearrangement uses TRBV7-9 and TRBJ2-2; D unresolved. Germline CDR1 reads SEHNR; CDR2 reads FQNEAQ (reference sequence). Trimming removed 5 bases from V and 1 base from J, with 8 bases in between. CDR3 length equals 14 residues.

The J gene is TRBJ2-6, the V gene TRBV7-2; D might be TRBD1 (6 bases). V was pared by 5 bases and J by 1 base, with 12 bases between. Germline CDR1 SGHTA, CDR2 FQGNSA. The CDR3 spans 16 residues. The CDR3 region is CASSRDIGSGANVLTF. The CDR3 nucleotides are TGTGCCAGCAGCCGGGACATTGGGTCTGGGGCCAACGTCCTGACTTTC. The whole variable domain, filled in from reference TRBV7-2 and TRBJ2-6, reads GAGVSQSPSNKVTEKGKDVELRCDPISGHTALYWYRQSLGQGLEFLIYFQGNSAPDKSGLPSDRFSAERTGGSVSTLTIQRTQQEDSAVYLCASSRDIGSGANVLTFGAGSRLTVL.

This clonotype was seen a few times. This chain's CDR3 is CAISGGLAGGLRNNEQFF. DNA for the CDR3: TGTGCCATCAGTGGGGGACTAGCGGGAGGGCTAAGAAACAATGAGCAGTTCTTC. The rearrangement links TRBV10-3 to TRBJ2-1; 16 bases line up with TRBD2. This CDR3 has 18 amino acids. Germline assignment: CDR1 ENHRY and CDR2 SYGVKD. V trimming: 4 bases; J trimming: 5 bases; junction bases outside the gene matches: 8.

This clonotype occurred many times. J is TRBJ1-1 and V is TRBV4-1, with D maybe TRBD1 (6 bases). This CDR3 has 14 residues. V dropped 1 base and J dropped 6 bases, with 12 bases sitting between them. Germline V gene data show CDR1 as MGHRA and CDR2 as YSYEKL. The CDR3 coding sequence is TGCGCCAGCAGCCAAGTTTCAGGGGCGGCTGAAGCTTTCTTT. Protein sequence: CASSQVSGAAEAFF.

The J gene is TRBJ1-3, the V gene TRBV9, with D possibly matching TRBD1 (6 bases). V lost 3 bases and J lost 0, with 10 bases in between. The CDR3 sequence is 15 residues long. Germline values: CDR1 SGDLS, CDR2 YYNGEE. CDR3 region: CASSAGQLSGNTIYF. Here the CDR3 DNA reads TGTGCCAGCAGCGCCGGACAGCTCTCTGGAAACACCATATATTTT.

A single count supports this clonotype. A single base separates this from a much larger clone, so it may be a read error. The chain uses TRBV5-1 and TRBJ2-7, with 11 nucleotides matching TRBD2. This CDR3 spans 15 amino acids. Per germline, CDR1 SGHRS and CDR2 YFSETQ. V lost 5 bases and J lost 9; bases outside the gene matches: 13. The chain's CDR3 is CASRLGSGTSGGQYF. As DNA, the CDR3 is TGCGCCAGCAGGCTTGGATCTGGGACTAGCGGCGGGCAGTACTTC.

The chain uses TRBV19 and TRBJ1-5; TRBD1 might be the D (6 bases). CDR1 is LNHDA and CDR2 is SQIVND in the germline V gene (reference sequence). The CDR3 runs to 15 residues. In nucleotides, the CDR3 is TGTGCTAGATCTACCGGGACATGGGGCAATCAGCCCCAGCATTTT. It encodes CARSTGTWGNQPQHF. Full variable domain (missing parts from reference TRBV19 and TRBJ1-5): DGGITQSPKYLFRKEGQNVTLSCEQNLNHDAMYWYRQDPGQGLRLIYYSQIVNDFQKGDIAEGYSVSREKKESFPLTVTSAQKNPTAFYLCARSTGTWGNQPQHFGDGTRLSIL.

This clonotype was detected ten times or more. The V call is TRBV28, the J call TRBJ2-7; D not certain. With 6 bases removed from V and 3 bases from J, the gap between germline ends came to 3 bases. Looked up from germline, CDR1 is MDHEN and CDR2 is SYDVKM. The CDR3 is made up of 10 amino acids. CDR3 coding DNA: TGTGCCAGCAGCGGCTACGAGCAGTACTTC. Protein sequence: CASSGYEQYF. The variable domain in full, with the rest retrieved from reference TRBV28 and TRBJ2-7, is DVKVTQSSRYLVKRTGEKVFLECVQDMDHENMFWYRQDPGLGLRLIYFSYDVKMKEKGDIPEGYSVSREKKERFSLILESASTNQTSMYLCASSGYEQYFGPGTRLTVT.

This clonotype is a singleton in its sample. CDR3 nucleotide sequence: TGTGCCAGCAGCTTCAGGCAGGGGCTCTATGGCTACACCTTC. This codes for CASSFRQGLYGYTF. The V and J genes are TRBV7-9 and TRBJ1-2; maybe TRBD1 (6 bases). CDR1 is SEHNR, CDR2 FQNEAQ, per germline (reference sequence). The CDR3 sequence is 14 residues long. The V end was cut by 3 bases, the J end by 4 bases, with 12 bases between.

The CDR3 sequence: CASRRGGASKAFF. CDR3 coding DNA: TGTGCCAGCAGGCGCGGCGGGGCGTCAAAGGCTTTCTTT. The chain uses TRBV28 and TRBJ1-1; tentatively, D is TRBD1 (5 bases). CDR3 size: 13 residues. V lost 6 bases and J lost 11, with 19 bases in between. Germline values: CDR1 MDHEN, CDR2 SYDVKM.

This clonotype was detected a few times. The rearrangement uses TRBV5-1 and TRBJ2-5; D is uncertain. Looked up from germline, CDR1 is SGHRS and CDR2 is YFSETQ. CDR3 length equals 14 residues. Deletions cut 0 bases from V and 2 bases from J, with 8 bases between. The CDR3 DNA is TGCGCCAGCAGCTTGGCTTGGGGACAAGAGACCCAGTACTTC. It translates to CASSLAWGQETQYF.

There are many counts of this clonotype. This chain uses TRBV10-3 with TRBJ1-1; D ambiguous. Trimming shortened V by 4 bases and J by 1 base, and 13 bases separated the two germline ends. The germline gives CDR1 ENHRY, CDR2 SYGVKD. This CDR3 region has 15 residues. Written as DNA, the CDR3 is TGTGCCATCAGTGCGGGAGAACCAGCGAACACTGAAGCTTTCTTT. Amino acid sequence: CAISAGEPANTEAFF.

The rearrangement links TRBV9 to TRBJ2-7; tentatively, D is TRBD1 or TRBD2 (5 bases each). The CDR3 covers 12 residues. Trimming shortened V by 7 bases and J by 4 bases, and 12 bases separated the two germline ends. The V gene's germline CDR1 is SGDLS and CDR2 YYNGEE. The CDR3 protein is CASGGTVYEQYF. Written as DNA, the CDR3 is TGTGCCAGCGGGGGAACAGTGTACGAGCAGTACTTC.

The rearrangement uses TRBV2 and TRBJ2-7, with 7 bases aligning to TRBD1. Germline CDR1 reads SNHLY; CDR2 reads FYNNEI. V lost 4 bases, J lost 7 bases, and 7 bases stayed unmatched. The CDR3 totals 13 residues. CDR3 bases: TGTGCCAGCAGTGCCCGACAGGGAGTTGAGCAGTACTTC. This sequence encodes CASSARQGVEQYF.

The chain is built from TRBV10-3 and TRBJ1-2, with D hard to call. Germline-derived CDR1 and CDR2 are ENHRY and SYGVKD. The germline V and J ends were trimmed by 4 bases and 8 bases, with 14 bases remaining between them. This CDR3 has 13 amino acids. The CDR3 reads CAISGRQAYGYTF. CDR3 DNA: TGTGCCATCAGTGGTCGCCAGGCCTACGGCTACACCTTC.

On this clonotype itself: Mismatch with germline at one junction end may stem from a read error. The chain couples TRBV5-1 to TRBJ2-7; the D call may be TRBD1 or TRBD2 (6 bases each). The CDR3 totals 17 residues. Germline CDR1 reads SGHRS; CDR2 reads YFSETQ. CDR3 in DNA: TGTGCCAGCAGCTCCCAGGCGGGGACAAACCCTTCCTACGAGCAGTACTTC. It specifies CASSSQAGTNPSYEQYF.

This clonotype showed up many times. The V and J genes are TRBV20-1 and TRBJ1-5, with TRBD1 matching 10 bases. V lost 5 bases, J lost 6 bases, and 10 bases stayed unmatched. CDR1 is DFQATT and CDR2 is SNEGSKA in the germline V gene (reference sequence). The CDR3 is made up of 15 amino acids. CDR3 residues: CSAQPGQGLGQPQHF. As DNA, the CDR3 is TGCAGTGCTCAACCGGGACAGGGGTTAGGTCAGCCCCAGCATTTT.